These 30 T cell receptor beta chains share one sample of origin, sequenced in a study of cytomegalovirus exposure and HLA in healthy donors (dated by TCRdb to the late 2010s). Libraries were prepared through the immunoSEQ multiplex PCR assay. The multiplex PCR relied on a mix of 60 forward primers for TCR Vbeta segments and 13 reverse primers for TCR Jbeta segments. TCRdb took this table from immuneACCESS and kept in-frame rearrangements with V and J called. Such tables lack part of the clones; where checked against another copy, unresolved V genes explain under half of the gap, and the rest is unexplained. For this sample there are 100,000 or so clones; about 80% appear just once. The biggest ten clones account for around 4% of the sample. Sequencing used PBMCs. The receptors here all came from a female donor in good health and CMV-seropositive.

The chain links TRBV4-2 to TRBJ2-7; tentatively, D is TRBD2 (6 bases). V was cut by 4 bases and J by 0 bases, with 16 bases left in between. The CDR3 loop spans 16 amino acids. Germline loops: CDR1 LGHNA, CDR2 YNFKEQ. The CDR3 loop is CASSPGDRQYSYEQYF. The CDR3, as DNA: TGTGCCAGCAGCCCGGGAGACAGACAATACTCCTACGAGCAGTACTTC.

A remark on this clone: Distinct nucleotide sequences in the sample also encode this CDR3. The J gene is TRBJ1-2, the V gene TRBV7-2; a possible D gene is TRBD1 (5 bases). The germline gives CDR1 SGHTA, CDR2 FQGNSA. V was shortened by 1 base and J by 4 bases, with 7 bases between the two germline ends. The CDR3 length is 13 residues. CDR3 sequence: CASSLGGGYGYTF. CDR3 bases: TGTGCCAGCAGCTTAGGGGGGGGCTATGGCTACACCTTC. The full variable domain, its missing parts supplied by reference TRBV7-2 and TRBJ1-2, is GAGVSQSPSNKVTEKGKDVELRCDPISGHTALYWYRQSLGQGLEFLIYFQGNSAPDKSGLPSDRFSAERTGGSVSTLTIQRTQQEDSAVYLCASSLGGGYGYTFGSGTRLTVV.

The chain links TRBV5-5 to TRBJ1-1; 9 bases match TRBD1. The V gene's germline CDR1 is SGHKS and CDR2 YYEKEE (reference sequence). The CDR3 is 14 residues long. With 5 bases clipped from V and 2 bases from J, the junction kept 4 bases outside the gene matches. DNA for the CDR3: TGTGCCAGCAGAAAGGGACAGGGTAACACTGAAGCTTTCTTT. It yields the protein CASRKGQGNTEAFF.

The rearrangement joins TRBV4-3 to TRBJ1-2; possible D gene TRBD1, 5 bases. Germline CDR1 reads LGHNA; CDR2 reads YSLEER. Between the trimmed V and J ends, which lost 1 base and 8 bases, there was a span of 17 bases. The CDR3 has 15 residues. The CDR3 coding sequence is TGCGCCAGCAGCCAAGGAGGGGTCAGGGAGGGGGGCTACACCTTC. This translates into CASSQGGVREGGYTF.

The V and J genes are TRBV5-1 and TRBJ2-2; 11 nucleotides line up with TRBD2. The CDR3 is 16 residues long. The V segment lost 3 bases and the J segment 1 base; nucleotides outside the gene matches: 2. CDR1 is SGHRS and CDR2 is YFSETQ in the germline V gene. The CDR3 is CASSSGLAGNTGELFF. The DNA for the CDR3 is TGCGCCAGCAGCTCCGGACTAGCGGGGAACACCGGGGAGCTGTTTTTT.

This chain joins TRBV7-9 and TRBJ2-1; TRBD2 matches at 9 bases. Per germline, CDR1 SEHNR and CDR2 FQNEAQ (reference sequence). The CDR3 consists of 15 residues. V trimming: 1 base; J trimming: 7 bases; junction bases outside the gene matches: 5. Here the CDR3 DNA reads TGTGCCAGCAGCTTAGAGAGCGGGAGGTGGAATGAGCAGTTCTTC. Its translation: CASSLESGRWNEQFF.

Here the CDR3 DNA reads TGCGCCAGCAGCCAAGATGGGGGCGGCTACGAGCAGTACTTC. Protein sequence: CASSQDGGGYEQYF. The chain joins TRBV4-1 to TRBJ2-7, with a weak D call TRBD1 (6 bases). CDR3 length equals 14 residues. Germline loops: CDR1 MGHRA, CDR2 YSYEKL. V gave up 0 bases and J gave up 3 bases, with 9 bases separating them.

The chain joins TRBV5-1 to TRBJ2-2, with D uncertain. The CDR3 sequence is 15 residues long. CDR1 and CDR2 from the germline V gene are SGHRS and YFSETQ. Trimming left V 4 bases short and J 5 bases short, with 15 bases between. CDR3 residues: CASSPSAVETGELFF. The CDR3, as DNA: TGCGCCAGCAGCCCCAGTGCGGTAGAGACCGGGGAGCTGTTTTTT.

The chain carries TRBV5-4 and TRBJ2-1; 11 bases match TRBD2. J lost 0 bases, V lost 3 bases, and 5 bases had no gene match. The CDR3 has 17 residues. Germline V lookup: CDR1 SGHNT, CDR2 YYREEE (reference sequence). The DNA for the CDR3 is TGTGCCAGCAGCTCCCCTAGCGGGAGGAGCTCCTACAATGAGCAGTTCTTC. Protein: CASSSPSGRSSYNEQFF.

This chain connects TRBV5-4 to TRBJ2-7, with 7 positions matching TRBD2. Trimming cost V 1 base and J 6 bases; bases outside gene matches: 7. In germline, CDR1 is SGHNT, CDR2 YYREEE (reference sequence). The CDR3 has 14 amino acids. In DNA, the CDR3 is TGTGCCAGCAGCTTGAGGCTGGGGGAGGGCGAGCAGTACTTC. Encoded protein: CASSLRLGEGEQYF.

In DNA, the CDR3 is TGTGCCAGCAGCCAAGTGGGACTGTCAAAGGGCAATCAGCCCCAGCATTTT. As protein: CASSQVGLSKGNQPQHF. The chain is built from TRBV4-2 and TRBJ1-5, with a possible D match to TRBD1 (5 bases). From germline, CDR1 is LGHNA and CDR2 YNFKEQ. Deletions cut 1 base from V and 2 bases from J, with 15 bases between. The CDR3 sequence is 17 residues long.

The chain uses TRBV5-4 and TRBJ1-1; tentatively, D is TRBD1 (5 bases). V was cut by 3 bases and J by 1 base, with 10 bases left in between. CDR3 length: 14 residues. The germline V gene encodes CDR1 SGHNT and CDR2 YYREEE (reference sequence). The CDR3 bases are TGTGCCAGCAGCTCCGGGGGGACGAACACTGAAGCTTTCTTT. Amino acid sequence: CASSSGGTNTEAFF.

This rearrangement joins TRBV30 to TRBJ1-1; D is possibly TRBD1 (5 bases). The ends were cut back, 3 bases at V and 8 bases at J, with 16 bases in the middle. The germline V gene encodes CDR1 GTSNPN and CDR2 SVGIG (reference sequence). CDR3 length equals 13 residues. The CDR3 reads CAWRRTMTPEAFF. DNA of the CDR3: TGTGCCTGGAGAAGGACAATGACTCCCGAAGCTTTCTTT.

This rearrangement joins TRBV6-6 to TRBJ2-5; 7 nucleotides align to TRBD2. CDR1 MNHNY and CDR2 SVGAGI come from the germline V gene (reference sequence). Trimming removed 6 bases from V and 2 bases from J; junction bases left unmatched: 9. CDR3 length: 15 residues. The CDR3 loop reads CASSAGGGGQETQYF. DNA of the CDR3: TGTGCCAGCAGCGCAGGAGGCGGGGGACAAGAGACCCAGTACTTC.

J is TRBJ2-2 and V is TRBV7-8; 10 nucleotides line up with TRBD2. J was trimmed by 6 bases and V by 2 bases; bases with no gene match: 6. The CDR3 contains 16 residues. Germline V gene sequence: CDR1 SGHVS, CDR2 FQNEAQ. The DNA of the CDR3 is TGTGCCAGCAGCTTAATGGAGCGGGGGGGCTCCGGGGAGCTGTTTTTT. Its translation: CASSLMERGGSGELFF.

CDR3 residues: CASNPMGAGGTEAFF. CDR3 bases: TGCGCCAGCAATCCCATGGGGGCAGGGGGCACTGAAGCTTTCTTT. The gene calls are TRBV23-1 and TRBJ1-1; 7 bases fit TRBD1. TRBV23-1 falls under the ORF class, with uncertain function. Trimming at V came to 7 bases and at J to 4 bases, leaving 12 bases not matched to a gene. This CDR3 region has 15 residues.

The chain employs TRBV6-5 and TRBJ1-1; TRBD1 aligns across 10 bases. J lost 5 bases, V lost 5 bases, and 8 bases had no gene match. CDR1 and CDR2 (germline): MNHEY, SVGAGI. This CDR3 spans 15 amino acids. CDR3 sequence (DNA): TGTGCCAGCAGTCGACGACCGGACAGGGGGACTGAAGCTTTCTTT. It specifies CASSRRPDRGTEAFF.

The CDR3, as DNA: TGTGCCAGCAGCGGGAGGATTCCCGCAGATACGCAGTATTTT. It yields the protein CASSGRIPADTQYF. The gene calls are TRBV11-2 and TRBJ2-3; possibly TRBD2 for D (6 bases). V shed 5 bases and J shed 4 bases, with 13 bases lying between them. CDR1 and CDR2 from the germline V gene are SGHAT and FQNNGV. CDR3 length: 14 residues.

V usage is TRBV6-1 and J usage is TRBJ2-7; D perhaps matches TRBD2 (5 bases). Trimming took off 1 base at V and 7 bases at J, with 11 bases between the two ends. CDR1 and CDR2 (germline): MNHNS, SASEGT. This CDR3 spans 13 amino acids. CDR3 region: CASSEGAGLEQYF. DNA of the CDR3: TGTGCCAGCAGTGAAGGGGCGGGCCTAGAGCAGTACTTC.

The rearrangement links TRBV19 to TRBJ2-3; 11 positions match TRBD2. The V segment lost 10 bases and the J segment 2 bases; nucleotides outside the gene matches: 8. The CDR3 covers 15 residues. Germline assignment: CDR1 LNHDA and CDR2 SQIVND (reference sequence). This chain's CDR3 is CATAGTSGNTDTQYF. CDR3 sequence (DNA): TGTGCCACTGCGGGGACTAGCGGAAACACAGATACGCAGTATTTT.

This clone occurred a few times. This chain connects TRBV5-1 to TRBJ1-4; D call uncertain. The length of the CDR3 is 15 residues. CDR1 is SGHRS and CDR2 is YFSETQ in the germline V gene. V gave up 7 bases and J gave up 0 bases, with 13 bases separating them. CDR3 sequence: CASRVRGSTNEKLFF. The CDR3 DNA sequence: TGCGCCAGCCGAGTCCGGGGATCAACTAATGAAAAACTGTTTTTT.

V usage is TRBV27 and J usage is TRBJ1-6; TRBD1 matches 9 bases. J was trimmed by 0 bases and V by 1 base; bases with no gene match: 19. The CDR3 is made up of 23 amino acids. Germline loops: CDR1 MNHEY, CDR2 SMNVEV (reference sequence). As DNA, the CDR3 is TGTGCCAGCAGTTTATGGAACCGGGACAGGGAGGGGACCTATAGCTCCTATAATTCACCCCTCCACTTT. Protein sequence: CASSLWNRDREGTYSSYNSPLHF.

This rearrangement joins TRBV6-5 to TRBJ1-6; the match to TRBD1 covers 11 bases. The CDR3 extends over 15 amino acids. The germline gives CDR1 MNHEY, CDR2 SVGAGI. The junction had 3 bases not matched to a gene; V was cut back by 4 bases and J by 7 bases. The CDR3, as DNA: TGTGCCAGCAGTTGGGGACAGGGGGAGAATTCACCCCTCCACTTT. Translating gives CASSWGQGENSPLHF.

This clone was seen more than once but under ten times. The gene calls are TRBV9 and TRBJ2-3; perhaps TRBD2 as D (6 bases). CDR1 SGDLS and CDR2 YYNGEE come from the germline V gene. V lost 0 bases and J lost 4, with 9 bases in between. The CDR3 has 14 residues. The CDR3 DNA reads as TGTGCCAGCAGCGTAGTTGGCGGGGCAGATACGCAGTATTTT. Amino acid sequence: CASSVVGGADTQYF.

The gene calls are TRBV19 and TRBJ1-4; TRBD1 matches 9 bases. CDR1 is LNHDA and CDR2 is SQIVND in the germline V gene (reference sequence). CDR3 length: 14 residues. Germline trimming cut 9 bases from V and 5 bases from J; bases unmatched to any gene: 7. CDR3: CASHWTGENEKLFF. DNA of the CDR3: TGTGCCAGCCATTGGACAGGGGAAAATGAAAAACTGTTTTTT.

CDR3 sequence: CASSPDRGQIRGTEAFF. In nucleotides, the CDR3 is TGTGCCAGCAGCCCGGACAGGGGGCAAATTCGAGGGACTGAAGCTTTCTTT. The V gene is TRBV7-6, the J gene TRBJ1-1; 11 bases are shared with TRBD1. The CDR3 extends over 17 amino acids. The V gene end was trimmed by 5 bases and the J gene end by 5 bases; junction bases not matched to a gene: 13. CDR1 SGHVS and CDR2 FNYEAQ come from the germline V gene.

V gene TRBV29-1 combines with J gene TRBJ1-4, with TRBD1 as a possible D gene (5 bases). Germline V gene lookup returns CDR1 SQVTM and CDR2 ANQGSEA. Trimming removed 4 bases from V and 4 bases from J, with 16 bases in between. This CDR3 region has 15 residues. CDR3 amino acids: CSVGVPQGINEKLFF. CDR3 nucleotides: TGCAGCGTTGGGGTCCCCCAGGGTATTAATGAAAAACTGTTTTTT.

The J gene is TRBJ2-7, the V gene TRBV29-1, with 9 bases matching TRBD2. The CDR3 length is 15 residues. CDR1 is SQVTM and CDR2 is ANQGSEA in the germline V gene. V lost 2 bases and J lost 3; bases outside the gene matches: 8. The CDR3 DNA reads as TGCAGCGTTGAATATAGGGCGGGGGGGAACTACGAGCAGTACTTC. It specifies CSVEYRAGGNYEQYF.

This clone showed up just once. CDR3 protein: CASRPDTLSTDTQYF. CDR3 DNA: TGTGCCAGCCGTCCCGACACGTTGAGCACAGATACGCAGTATTTT. The chain recombines TRBV27 with TRBJ2-3, with D hard to call. Trimming removed 8 bases at V and 0 bases at J, with 15 bases between. Looked up from germline, CDR1 is MNHEY and CDR2 is SMNVEV (reference sequence). The CDR3 loop spans 15 amino acids.

This chain connects TRBV6-5 to TRBJ2-1; 7 bases are shared with TRBD2. The CDR3 has 15 residues. After removal of 4 bases from V and 5 bases from J, the junction contained 8 bases not matched to a gene. The germline gives CDR1 MNHEY, CDR2 SVGAGI. The CDR3 region is CASSSPFGGNNEQFF. DNA of the CDR3: TGTGCCAGCAGTTCCCCTTTCGGGGGGAACAATGAGCAGTTCTTC.